This is a list of T cell receptor beta chains from one sample in a study of blood T cell repertoires in COVID-19. Assay used: immunoSEQ multiplex PCR; TCRdb lists only in-frame clones, some missing. The repertoire consists of about 480,000 clones, with 75% to 90% occurring once and the leading ten covering about 1%. The material sequenced was peripheral blood. All receptors come from a man aged 18 to 30 with COVID-19, enrolled during active disease. CDR3s include the opening cysteine and the closing phenylalanine or tryptophan.

V gene,J gene,CDR3 protein
TRBV6-5,TRBJ2-1,CASNPRTSHNEQFF
TRBV10-3,TRBJ2-7,CAISEERRGEQYF
TRBV5-8,TRBJ1-1,CASSSRGSYTEAFF
TRBV10-2,TRBJ2-7,CASSVGGSKEQYF
TRBV6-5,TRBJ1-6,CASRATDSPLHF
TRBV6-5,TRBJ2-7,CASSSLGPYEQYF
TRBV30,TRBJ1-3,CAWRRTDGNTIYF
TRBV27,TRBJ2-7,CASSDHGTIYEQYF
TRBV15,TRBJ2-7,CATSRDVGRLYEQYF
TRBV5-1,TRBJ1-3,CASSLVSGPSGNTIYF
TRBV2,TRBJ1-3,CASSPLRQGHISGNTIYF
TRBV15,TRBJ1-3,CATSRVVGNTIYF
TRBV7-3,TRBJ2-2,CASSLPGTGAGELFF
TRBV11-2,TRBJ1-3,CASSFFRLSGNTIYF
TRBV9,TRBJ1-2,CASSGTGIQGYTF
TRBV5-3,TRBJ2-3,CARSPRDRVRPTQYF
TRBV6-5,TRBJ1-2,CASSLDRGPAGGYTF
TRBV11-2,TRBJ2-7,CASSLARTGARQQYF
TRBV5-1,TRBJ2-7,CASGLSGGNSYEQYF
TRBV18,TRBJ2-1,CASSHPGLAGHEQFF
TRBV19,TRBJ2-1,CASSPRTGEENEQFF
TRBV10-2,TRBJ2-7,CASRAQDRVTYEQYF
TRBV6-5,TRBJ2-5,CASSYSDGVGETQYF
TRBV19,TRBJ1-5,CASSSHRAQHF
TRBV5-1,TRBJ2-1,CASSLQPGQGGVNEQFF
TRBV28,TRBJ2-5,CASSPNSGGTETQYF
TRBV30,TRBJ2-5,CAWTEGSQETQYF
TRBV7-8,TRBJ2-1,CASSLNGGSSSYNEQFF
TRBV5-4,TRBJ2-2,CASSSSSSGGISGELFF
TRBV7-7,TRBJ1-3,CASSLEQGAGNTIYF
TRBV18,TRBJ2-7,CASSLGDRARHEQYF